A single sample gave rise to the 29 T cell receptor beta chains below, sequenced in a study of T-cell memory formation after mild COVID-19. TCRdb analysed the 5' RACE reads with MiXCR anew, one entry per CDR3 protein. The sample contains fewer than 250,000 distinct CDR3 sequences, roughly a tenth of which appear only once. The sample taken for sequencing was PBMCs or a T cell subset sorted from them (not recorded which). All receptors come from a young man who had mild COVID-19 (a few samples of this study predate the infection). Cell type and time point are not known.

This clonotype was seen a few times. The chain has TRBV5-1 and TRBJ1-5, with D maybe TRBD1 (5 bases). The CDR3 totals 13 residues. V lost 5 bases to trimming and J lost 7 bases, with 13 bases between them. Per the germline V gene, CDR1 is SGHRS and CDR2 is YFSETQ. The CDR3 bases are TGCGCCAGCAGTCGGGATGGGGGGCAGCCCCAGCATTTT. Protein sequence: CASSRDGGQPQHF. Using reference TRBV5-1 and TRBJ1-5 for the parts outside the CDR3, the full variable domain is KAGVTQTPRYLIKTRGQQVTLSCSPISGHRSVSWYQQTPGQGLQFLFEYFSETQRNKGNFPGRFSGRQFSNSRSEMNVSTLELGDSALYLCASSRDGGQPQHFGDGTRLSIL.

V is TRBV20-1 and J is TRBJ2-1; tentatively, D is TRBD2 (6 bases). Germline CDR1 reads DFQATT; CDR2 reads SNEGSKA (reference sequence). V was shortened by 3 bases and J by 8 bases, with 20 bases between the two germline ends. This CDR3 has 15 residues. This CDR3 reads CSASLIGEAWDEQFF. The CDR3 DNA sequence: TGCAGTGCTAGCTTGATAGGGGAGGCTTGGGATGAGCAGTTCTTC.

The chain combines TRBV20-1 with TRBJ2-3; D is undetermined. The V and J ends lost 0 bases and 4 bases respectively, with 5 bases between them. Germline V lookup: CDR1 DFQATT, CDR2 SNEGSKA (reference sequence). There are 12 residues in the CDR3. As DNA, the CDR3 is TGCAGTGCTAGAGATAGTGCAGATACGCAGTATTTT. The encoded protein is CSARDSADTQYF.

This clonotype has just a few counts. The genes are TRBV7-8 and TRBJ2-2; no definite D call. Trimming cost V 5 bases and J 0 bases, with 7 bases left between them. The CDR3 has 14 amino acids. The germline V gene has CDR1 SGHVS and CDR2 FQNEAQ. In DNA form, the CDR3 reads TGTGCCAGCAGCGCAGTCGCGAACACCGGGGAGCTGTTTTTT. It codes for CASSAVANTGELFF.

CDR3 sequence reads: CASSRQGYNTEAFF. In nucleotides, the CDR3 is TGTGCCAGCAGCCGACAGGGGTATAACACTGAAGCTTTCTTT. The genes are TRBV12-3 or TRBV12-4 and TRBJ1-1; 8 positions match TRBD1. J gave up 2 bases and V 6 bases, and 5 bases lay outside the gene matches. The CDR3 runs 14 residues.

J is TRBJ1-2 and V is TRBV4-3; D uncertain. CDR1 and CDR2 from the germline V gene are LGHNA and YSLEER. Trimming took off 4 bases at V and 6 bases at J, with 12 bases between the two ends. This CDR3 has 13 amino acids. The CDR3 region is CASSLRLGDGYTF. The CDR3 DNA sequence: TGCGCCAGCAGCCTACGATTGGGTGATGGCTACACCTTC.

This clonotype showed up just a few times. The chain couples TRBV4-2 to TRBJ1-1, with TRBD1 matching 8 bases. With V trimmed by 3 bases and J by 6 bases, 9 bases remained unmatched. CDR1 is LGHNA, CDR2 YNFKEQ, per germline. This CDR3 has 15 amino acids. The CDR3 coding sequence is TGTGCCAGCAGCCAGCAGGGGGCGGCGGTATCTGAAGCTTTCTTT. Protein product: CASSQQGAAVSEAFF.

This clonotype was seen only a few times. V is TRBV6-5 and J is TRBJ2-7, with a weak D call TRBD1 (5 bases). The CDR3 extends over 14 amino acids. The V gene's germline CDR1 is MNHEY and CDR2 SVGAGI. The V and J ends lost 9 bases and 0 bases respectively, with 15 bases between them. CDR3 coding DNA: TGTGCCAGTAAGGTTATAGGGGCCTCCTACGAGCAGTACTTC. Its protein is CASKVIGASYEQYF.

In DNA form, the CDR3 reads TGTGCCAGCAGTTCCACGAGGACGGTGAACACTGAAGCTTTCTTT. This gives the protein CASSSTRTVNTEAFF. The chain couples TRBV12-3 or TRBV12-4 to TRBJ1-1, with D hard to call. The V end lost 4 bases, the J end lost 0 bases, and 12 bases lay between the germline ends. The CDR3 covers 15 residues.

Many counts were recorded for this clonotype. V usage is TRBV15 and J usage is TRBJ2-1; TRBD2 agrees at 11 bases. The ends lost 5 bases at V and 9 bases at J; junction bases unmatched: 9. The CDR3 contains 15 residues. Germline V gene data show CDR1 as LNHNV and CDR2 as YYDKDF (reference sequence). In DNA, the CDR3 is TGTGCCACCAGCCCAATGACTAGCGGGGTCACTGAGCAGTTCTTC. Translation gives CATSPMTSGVTEQFF.

The chain recombines TRBV4-2 with TRBJ2-5; D gene uncertain. Trimming cost V 1 base and J 5 bases, with 11 bases left between them. The germline V gene encodes CDR1 LGHNA and CDR2 YNFKEQ. This CDR3 has 14 amino acids. The CDR3 loop reads CASSQARNTETQYF. Written as DNA, the CDR3 is TGTGCCAGCAGCCAAGCCCGTAATACGGAGACCCAGTACTTC.

In this sample, this clonotype turned up a few times. This rearrangement joins TRBV12-3 or TRBV12-4 to TRBJ2-2; possible D gene TRBD1, 5 bases. V was clipped by 6 bases and J by 0 bases, with 17 bases between them. The CDR3 loop spans 17 amino acids. CDR3 coding DNA: TGTGCCAGCAGGCGTCATTCTGGGGCCGCGAACACCGGGGAGCTGTTTTTT. Translated, it gives CASRRHSGAANTGELFF.

This clonotype was counted a few times. This rearrangement joins TRBV20-1 to TRBJ2-1; tentatively, D is TRBD1 (6 bases). The V gene's germline CDR1 is DFQATT and CDR2 SNEGSKA (reference sequence). Between the trimmed V and J ends, which lost 0 bases and 3 bases, there was a span of 15 bases. This CDR3 is 16 amino acids long. CDR3 amino acids: CSARDARGGSYNEQFF. CDR3 nucleotides: TGCAGTGCTAGAGACGCGCGAGGGGGAAGCTACAATGAGCAGTTCTTC.

This clonotype was recorded a few times. The genes are TRBV6-2 or TRBV6-3 and TRBJ2-5; no reliable D call. Trimming left V 2 bases short and J 3 bases short, with 10 bases between. The CDR3 extends over 14 amino acids. CDR1 and CDR2 (germline): MNHEY, SVGEGT. This CDR3 reads CASSYNGGEETQYF. For the CDR3, the DNA is TGTGCCAGCAGTTACAACGGCGGAGAAGAGACCCAGTACTTC.

The chain is built from TRBV10-1 and TRBJ2-2; 8 nucleotides line up with TRBD2. The trim removed 6 bases at V and 1 base at J, leaving 4 bases unmatched. Germline loops: CDR1 WNHNN, CDR2 SYGVQD (reference sequence). The CDR3 is made up of 15 amino acids. The CDR3 bases are TGCGCCAGCAGGCCCGGGGGGGTGAACACCGGGGAGCTGTTTTTT. Its protein product is CASRPGGVNTGELFF.

The rearrangement links TRBV5-1 to TRBJ2-3; D ambiguous. Trimming left V 5 bases short and J 5 bases short, with 9 bases between. The CDR3 extends over 12 amino acids. Germline assignment: CDR1 SGHRS and CDR2 YFSETQ. DNA for the CDR3: TGCGCCAGCAGTAATTCCCGAGATACGCAGTATTTT. Amino acids: CASSNSRDTQYF.

V is TRBV5-1 and J is TRBJ2-7; 9 nucleotides align to TRBD2. This CDR3 comprises 14 residues. Looked up from germline, CDR1 is SGHRS and CDR2 is YFSETQ. The V and J ends lost 4 bases and 0 bases, in that order; junction bases with no gene match: 2. CDR3 nucleotides: TGCGCCAGCAGCGGGACTAGCCTCTCCTACGAGCAGTACGTC. Translating it yields CASSGTSLSYEQYV.

The J gene is TRBJ2-5, the V gene TRBV7-8; D remains unclear. Per the germline V gene, CDR1 is SGHVS and CDR2 is FQNEAQ. The CDR3 totals 13 residues. V lost 4 bases and J 5 bases, leaving 11 bases between the germline ends. DNA for the CDR3: TGTGCCAGCAGCTCACTCCTGTTGGAGACCCAGTACTTC. Amino acids: CASSSLLLETQYF.

The V gene is TRBV7-2, the J gene TRBJ2-3; D ambiguous. V was pared by 0 bases and J by 1 base, with 14 bases between. This CDR3 has 17 residues. Germline CDR1 is SGHTA and CDR2 is FQGNSA. The CDR3 nucleotides are TGTGCCAGCAGCTTAGCGCGGCCCCGGTCCGGCACAGATACGCAGTATTTT. Translated: CASSLARPRSGTDTQYF.

This clonotype was detected a few times. The chain is built from TRBV6-2 or TRBV6-3 and TRBJ1-6; the match to TRBD1 covers 8 bases. The CDR3 runs 14 residues. Germline V gene sequence: CDR1 MNHEY, CDR2 SVGEGT. J was trimmed by 10 bases and V by 6 bases; bases with no gene match: 8. In DNA, the CDR3 is TGTGCCAGCAGAGAAGGACAGGGCCACTCACCCCTCCACTTT. Translation: CASREGQGHSPLHF.

A few counts support this clonotype. CDR3 DNA sequence: TGTGCCAGCAGTCTCCGGGACAGGGGGCTAACTGAAGCTTTCTTT. This gives the protein CASSLRDRGLTEAFF. The gene calls are TRBV6-5 and TRBJ1-1; 12 nucleotides line up with TRBD1. V trimming: 5 bases; J trimming: 5 bases; junction bases outside the gene matches: 6. CDR1 and CDR2 from the germline V gene are MNHEY and SVGAGI. The CDR3 has 15 residues.

The V gene is TRBV11-2, the J gene TRBJ1-2, with 7 positions matching TRBD1. The CDR3 consists of 15 residues. The germline CDR1 and CDR2 sequences are SGHAT and FQNNGV. V gave up 7 bases and J gave up 4 bases; unmatched junction bases: 12. The CDR3 loop reads CASNLRDSKTYGYTF. The CDR3 DNA sequence: TGTGCCAGCAATCTCCGGGACAGCAAGACCTATGGCTACACCTTC. The full variable domain, rest sourced from reference TRBV11-2 and TRBJ1-2, is EAGVAQSPRYKIIEKRQSVAFWCNPISGHATLYWYQQILGQGPKLLIQFQNNGVVDDSQLPKDRFSAERLKGVDSTLKIQPAKLEDSAVYLCASNLRDSKTYGYTFGSGTRLTVV.

This clonotype was picked up a small number of times. This chain connects TRBV5-6 to TRBJ2-3; 7 nucleotides match TRBD2. V lost 6 bases, J lost 0 bases, and 4 bases stayed unmatched. The CDR3 runs to 14 residues. Germline values: CDR1 SGHDT, CDR2 YYEEEE. As DNA, the CDR3 is TGTGCCAGCACTACGGGGGGTAGCACAGATACGCAGTATTTT. It is translated as CASTTGGSTDTQYF. The whole variable domain, filled in from reference TRBV5-6 and TRBJ2-3, reads DAGVTQSPTHLIKTRGQQVTLRCSPKSGHDTVSWYQQALGQGPQFIFQYYEEEERQRGNFPDRFSGHQFPNYSSELNVNALLLGDSALYLCASTTGGSTDTQYFGPGTRLTVL.

The rearrangement links TRBV9 to TRBJ2-2; possible D gene TRBD1, 6 bases. This CDR3 comprises 16 residues. V lost 3 bases to trimming and J lost 0 bases, with 12 bases between them. CDR1 SGDLS and CDR2 YYNGEE come from the germline V gene. CDR3 loop: CASSAAGTSNTGELFF. Written as DNA, the CDR3 is TGTGCCAGCAGCGCGGCCGGGACATCGAACACCGGGGAGCTGTTTTTT.

This clonotype appeared once. The chain employs TRBV5-1 and TRBJ1-1; D may be TRBD1 (6 bases). The V end lost 2 bases, the J end lost 4 bases, and 12 bases lay between the germline ends. The CDR3 loop spans 14 amino acids. Germline V gene lookup returns CDR1 SGHRS and CDR2 YFSETQ. DNA of the CDR3: TGCGCCAGCAGCTTCACACAGGGAGCCACTGAAGCTTTCTTT. Protein sequence: CASSFTQGATEAFF.

Only a few counts were recorded for this clonotype. The genes are TRBV5-1 and TRBJ2-3; TRBD2 might be the D (6 bases). The CDR3 has 15 residues. Germline CDR1 SGHRS, CDR2 YFSETQ. V lost 5 bases and J 6 bases, leaving 19 bases between the germline ends. The CDR3 here is CASSSHGTRSDTQYF. The CDR3 DNA sequence: TGCGCCAGCAGTTCCCACGGGACTCGTTCTGATACGCAGTATTTT.

CDR3: CASTQGNTGELFF. The CDR3 DNA sequence: TGTGCCAGCACACAGGGAAACACCGGGGAGCTGTTTTTT. The genes are TRBV7-3 and TRBJ2-2, with TRBD1 as a possible D gene (6 bases). Germline lookup yields CDR1 SGHTA and CDR2 FQGTGA. V shed 7 bases and J shed 2 bases, with 8 bases lying between them. This CDR3 spans 13 amino acids.

Many counts were recorded for this clonotype. V gene TRBV6-5 combines with J gene TRBJ1-3; D may be TRBD1 (6 bases). The CDR3 spans 15 residues. V was cut by 5 bases and J by 0 bases, with 11 bases left in between. Per the germline V gene, CDR1 is MNHEY and CDR2 is SVGAGI. The CDR3 DNA reads as TGTGCCAGCAGTCTGGACAGCAACTCTGGAAACACCATATATTTT. This sequence encodes CASSLDSNSGNTIYF.

In its sample, this clonotype was seen many times. The rearrangement uses TRBV4-3 and TRBJ1-6, with a possible D match to TRBD1 (6 bases). V was clipped by 2 bases and J by 8 bases, with 16 bases between them. Germline assignment: CDR1 LGHNA and CDR2 YSLEER. CDR3 length equals 16 residues. This CDR3 is CASSQIQGPRDSPLHF. In DNA form, the CDR3 reads TGCGCCAGCAGCCAAATTCAGGGGCCAAGGGATTCACCCCTCCACTTT.